Shown below are 28 T cell receptor beta chains from a single sample sequenced in a study of control samples from healthy donors and cancer patients. Assay used: immunoSEQ multiplex PCR; TCRdb lists only in-frame clones, some missing. This sample yields tens of thousands of clones, of which approximately 84% are seen a single time; under 40% belongs to the top ten. Material: PBMCs. The receptors derive from a man between 65 and 85 years old with lung cancer.

The chain combines TRBV6-5 with TRBJ1-3; D not certain. This CDR3 has 15 amino acids. V was clipped by 2 bases and J by 0 bases, with 8 bases between them. Germline loops: CDR1 MNHEY, CDR2 SVGAGI. The CDR3 protein is CASSYRISSGNTIYF. Written as DNA, the CDR3 is TGTGCCAGCAGTTACCGGATTAGCTCTGGAAACACCATATATTTT.

This clone was recorded a few times. The chain recombines TRBV25-1 with TRBJ1-3; D is ambiguous. The CDR3 contains 14 residues. Germline lookup yields CDR1 MGHDK and CDR2 SYGVNS. V was pared by 2 bases and J by 9 bases, with 14 bases between. CDR3 protein: CASSEGHANITIYF. DNA for the CDR3: TGTGCCAGCAGTGAAGGGCACGCTAATATCACCATATATTTT.

This rearrangement joins TRBV7-8 to TRBJ2-1; D is possibly TRBD2 (6 bases). The CDR3 is 16 amino acids. Germline-derived CDR1 and CDR2 are SGHVS and FQNEAQ. Trimming took off 2 bases at V and 0 bases at J, with 11 bases between the two ends. The CDR3 sequence: CASSLLGRGSYNEQFF. For the CDR3, the DNA is TGTGCCAGCAGCTTATTAGGGCGGGGCTCCTACAATGAGCAGTTCTTC.

This clone was recorded a few times. The chain employs TRBV9 and TRBJ2-7; D is tentatively TRBD1 or TRBD2 (5 bases each). Trimming took off 3 bases at V and 3 bases at J, with 13 bases between the two ends. This CDR3 spans 14 amino acids. Germline V gene data show CDR1 as SGDLS and CDR2 as YYNGEE. The CDR3 sequence is CASSESNGGYEQYF. CDR3 sequence (DNA): TGTGCCAGCAGCGAATCAAATGGGGGCTACGAGCAGTACTTC.

This chain links TRBV4-2 with TRBJ1-2; D might be TRBD1 (5 bases). The germline V gene encodes CDR1 LGHNA and CDR2 YNFKEQ. CDR3 length equals 13 residues. Deletions cut 4 bases from V and 6 bases from J, with 12 bases between. CDR3 amino acids: CASSRRGEDGYTF. DNA of the CDR3: TGTGCCAGCAGCCGACGGGGGGAGGATGGCTACACCTTC.

In nucleotides, the CDR3 is TGTGCCAGCAGTGAGGAGCAGGGGGTCATGGACACTGAAGCTTTCTTT. Its protein is CASSEEQGVMDTEAFF. The V and J genes are TRBV27 and TRBJ1-1; TRBD1 agrees at 7 bases. Germline assignment: CDR1 MNHEY and CDR2 SMNVEV (reference sequence). Losses at the gene ends were 5 bases for V and 3 bases for J; bases not matched to a gene: 12. The CDR3 extends over 16 amino acids.

The V gene is TRBV6-2 or TRBV6-3, the J gene TRBJ2-3; 15 bases line up with TRBD2. CDR3 length: 16 residues. After removal of 4 bases from V and 4 bases from J, the junction contained 3 bases not matched to a gene. Germline V gene data show CDR1 as MNHEY and CDR2 as SVGEGT. The CDR3 DNA sequence: TGTGCCAGCAGTTGGGGACTAGCGGGGGGCCCAGATACGCAGTATTTT. It specifies CASSWGLAGGPDTQYF.

The chain carries TRBV28 and TRBJ1-3; no clear D. Germline-derived CDR1 and CDR2 are MDHEN and SYDVKM. V gave up 3 bases and J gave up 8 bases, with 11 bases separating them. The CDR3 is 13 amino acids. DNA of the CDR3: TGTGCCAGCAGTTTTCGGGCGGCGGACACCATATATTTT. It translates to CASSFRAADTIYF.

This sequence joins TRBV6-5 and TRBJ1-2; D is possibly TRBD1 (5 bases). The CDR3 loop spans 13 amino acids. The germline V and J ends were trimmed by 6 bases and 4 bases, with 12 bases remaining between them. CDR1 is MNHEY and CDR2 is SVGAGI in the germline V gene. This CDR3 is CASRSQGAYGYTF. DNA for the CDR3: TGTGCCAGCAGATCCCAAGGGGCCTATGGCTACACCTTC.

V is TRBV5-1 and J is TRBJ1-4; weak D call: TRBD1 (5 bases). The V gene lost 5 bases and the J gene lost 1 base, with 12 bases spanning the gap. The germline V gene encodes CDR1 SGHRS and CDR2 YFSETQ. The CDR3 consists of 15 residues. As DNA, the CDR3 is TGCGCCAGCAGGTTAGGGACGGTAACTAATGAAAAACTGTTTTTT. Translation gives CASRLGTVTNEKLFF.

CDR3 DNA: TGTGCCAGCAGTCGCGGGGGGGCCGGTAATGAGCAGTTCTTC. Its translation: CASSRGGAGNEQFF. V gene TRBV2 combines with J gene TRBJ2-1, with 9 positions matching TRBD2. The CDR3 contains 14 residues. The V and J ends lost 5 bases and 7 bases, in that order; junction bases with no gene match: 6. Germline assignment: CDR1 SNHLY and CDR2 FYNNEI. Looking up the rest from reference TRBV2 and TRBJ2-1 gives the full variable domain: EPEVTQTPSHQVTQMGQEVILRCVPISNHLYFYWYRQILGQKVEFLVSFYNNEISEKSEIFDDQFSVERPDGSNFTLKIRSTKLEDSAMYFCASSRGGAGNEQFFGPGTRLTVL.

This clone was counted between two and nine times. Other DNA sequences of this sample code for an identical CDR3. The chain employs TRBV25-1 and TRBJ1-1; D gene unclear. The CDR3 covers 11 residues. CDR1 and CDR2 (germline): MGHDK, SYGVNS. Trimming removed 8 bases from V and 4 bases from J, with 8 bases in between. DNA for the CDR3: TGTGCCAGCGGGGTTTCCACTGAAGCTTTCTTT. Translation gives CASGVSTEAFF.

This clone was found once. This chain uses TRBV5-1 with TRBJ1-1; D is perhaps TRBD1 (5 bases). With 0 bases removed from V and 0 bases from J, the gap between germline ends came to 18 bases. The CDR3 covers 18 residues. Germline lookup yields CDR1 SGHRS and CDR2 YFSETQ. CDR3 DNA sequence: TGCGCCAGCAGCTTGGGGTATCGGGGGACGGGTATGAACACTGAAGCTTTCTTT. Translating it yields CASSLGYRGTGMNTEAFF.

The gene calls are TRBV7-6 and TRBJ2-3; TRBD2 matches 10 bases. The CDR3 spans 16 residues. CDR1 and CDR2 (germline): SGHVS, FNYEAQ. V lost 6 bases to trimming and J lost 4 bases; unmatched junction nucleotides: 10. CDR3 protein: CASSRLAGAGADTQYF. The CDR3, as DNA: TGTGCCAGCAGTCGCCTAGCGGGGGCGGGGGCAGATACGCAGTATTTT.

The chain uses TRBV9 and TRBJ1-5; no firm D call. CDR3 length: 15 residues. Trimming cost V 0 bases and J 7 bases, with 14 bases left between them. CDR1 is SGDLS and CDR2 is YYNGEE in the germline V gene. The CDR3 coding sequence is TGTGCCAGCAGCGTAGGGGCCGTTCTTGGGCAGCCCCAGCATTTT. Its protein product is CASSVGAVLGQPQHF.

The chain carries TRBV3-1 (or the pseudogene TRBV3-2) and TRBJ1-1, with D possibly matching TRBD1 (5 bases). The germline V gene encodes CDR1 LGHDT and CDR2 YNNKEL (reference sequence). V lost 4 bases and J lost 5, with 14 bases in between. The CDR3 is 14 amino acids. DNA for the CDR3: TGTGCCAGCAGCCCAGTGGGGGGTAGGACTGAAGCTTTCTTT. Its protein is CASSPVGGRTEAFF.

The gene calls are TRBV7-2 and TRBJ1-3; D remains unclear. The CDR3 has 15 residues. V lost 5 bases and J 4 bases, leaving 15 bases between the germline ends. Germline V gene sequence: CDR1 SGHTA, CDR2 FQGNSA. CDR3 sequence: CASSPVGGSGNTIYF. In DNA form, the CDR3 reads TGTGCCAGCAGCCCCGTGGGTGGCTCAGGAAACACCATATATTTT.

This clone was observed a handful of times. A read error may produce the germline difference seen at one junction end. The rearrangement links TRBV7-7 to TRBJ2-5; the D gene is possibly TRBD1 (5 bases). Germline CDR1 reads SSHAT; CDR2 reads FNYEAQ (reference sequence). The CDR3 extends over 14 amino acids. CDR3 sequence reads: CASSSSKGSETQYF. The CDR3 DNA sequence: TGTGCTAGCAGCTCATCAAAGGGGTCGGAGACCCAGTACTTC.

The chain joins TRBV4-3 to TRBJ2-7; 9 bases line up with TRBD2. Germline trimming cut 1 base from V and 4 bases from J; bases unmatched to any gene: 5. Germline loops: CDR1 LGHNA, CDR2 YSLEER. The CDR3 sequence is 15 residues long. The CDR3 protein is CASSQAPSGEYEQYF. The CDR3 DNA is TGCGCCAGCAGCCAAGCCCCTAGCGGGGAGTACGAGCAGTACTTC.

On this clone itself: One end of the junction does not line up with germline, which may come from a read error. Other DNA sequences from this sample encode an identical CDR3 as well. J is TRBJ1-1 and V is TRBV5-5; D gene uncertain. The CDR3 has 14 amino acids. Germline V lookup: CDR1 SGHKS, CDR2 YYEKEE (reference sequence). The CDR3 sequence is CASSPRGENTEAFF. As DNA, the CDR3 is TGCGCCAGCAGCCCCCGTGGGGAGAACACTGAAGCTTTCTTT.

The chain recombines TRBV11-2 with TRBJ2-4; D gene unclear. The CDR3 runs 15 residues. CDR1 and CDR2 (germline): SGHAT, FQNNGV. Trimming removed 1 base from V and 10 bases from J, with 17 bases in between. The CDR3 here is CASSLAPWQTFIQYF. The CDR3 region has the DNA TGTGCCAGCAGCTTAGCCCCTTGGCAGACCTTTATTCAGTACTTC.

The chain uses TRBV6-2 or TRBV6-3 and TRBJ2-1, with TRBD1 matching over 7 bases. The CDR3 spans 15 residues. CDR1 and CDR2 (germline): MNHEY, SVGEGT. Trimming took 5 bases from V and 2 from J; bases not matched to a gene: 6. The CDR3 nucleotides are TGTGCCAGCAGTCCGACAGGGAGTCCCTACAATGAGCAGTTCTTC. This translates into CASSPTGSPYNEQFF.

The rearrangement uses TRBV19 and TRBJ1-5; no clear D gene. V shed 3 bases and J shed 7 bases, with 10 bases lying between them. This CDR3 has 13 amino acids. The germline CDR1 and CDR2 sequences are LNHDA and SQIVND (reference sequence). CDR3 region: CASSIPGGQPQHF. In DNA, the CDR3 is TGTGCCAGTAGTATCCCTGGTGGACAGCCCCAGCATTTT.

For this clone: In the same sample, other DNA sequences code for this CDR3. This sequence joins TRBV5-5 and TRBJ1-2, with D possibly TRBD1 on 6 matching bases. The CDR3 is made up of 12 amino acids. Germline V gene lookup returns CDR1 SGHKS and CDR2 YYEKEE (reference sequence). V was clipped by 0 bases and J by 8 bases, with 8 bases between them. The CDR3 region has the DNA TGTGCCAGCAGCTTGGACAGGGACGGCTACACCTTC. Translating it yields CASSLDRDGYTF.

The chain has TRBV18 and TRBJ1-2; D is unresolved. CDR3 length: 14 amino acids. V lost 2 bases, J lost 2 bases, and 9 bases lay in between. The germline gives CDR1 KGHSH, CDR2 LQKENI. The CDR3 region is CASSPSTANYGYTF. The DNA of the CDR3 is TGTGCCAGCTCACCATCGACTGCCAACTATGGCTACACCTTC. Based on the CDR3 plus reference TRBV18 and TRBJ1-2, the full variable domain is NAGVMQNPRHLVRRRGQEARLRCSPMKGHSHVYWYRQLPEEGLKFMVYLQKENIIDESGMPKERFSAEFPKEGPSILRIQQVVRGDSAAYFCASSPSTANYGYTFGSGTRLTVV.

The rearrangement uses TRBV14 and TRBJ1-6; a possible D gene is TRBD1 (6 bases). Germline values: CDR1 SGHDN, CDR2 FVKESK. Deletions cut 2 bases from V and 4 bases from J, with 6 bases between. The CDR3 has 14 amino acids. CDR3 nucleotide sequence: TGTGCCAGCAGCCAAACAGGGTATAATTCACCCCTCCACTTT. It specifies CASSQTGYNSPLHF.

The chain joins TRBV19 to TRBJ1-3; 8 bases line up with TRBD1. Germline-derived CDR1 and CDR2 are LNHDA and SQIVND (reference sequence). Trimming at V came to 5 bases and at J to 5 bases, leaving 14 bases not matched to a gene. The CDR3 loop spans 17 amino acids. The CDR3 protein is CASSPGTGSAVRNTIYF. In DNA, the CDR3 is TGTGCCAGTAGTCCCGGGACAGGTTCCGCCGTGAGAAACACCATATATTTT.

The rearrangement uses TRBV11-2 and TRBJ1-6, with no clear D. V lost 2 bases and J lost 2, with 13 bases in between. Germline assignment: CDR1 SGHAT and CDR2 FQNNGV. The CDR3 runs to 17 residues. The CDR3 is CASSLRPTGAYNSPLHF. As DNA, the CDR3 is TGTGCCAGCAGCTTACGGCCAACGGGAGCCTATAATTCACCCCTCCACTTT.